The present T cell receptor (beta chain) was sequenced within a study of T cell changes during pregnancy in multiple sclerosis (dated by TCRdb to the late 2010s). Context from the whole study: Changes in the T cell repertoire over the course of pregnancy were examined in this study in women with multiple sclerosis.

Libraries were made using the immunoSEQ multiplex PCR assay. Imported from immuneACCESS, the table was reduced by TCRdb to in-frame sequences with V and J called. These copies leave out some clones; in studies compared against another copy, an unresolved V gene accounts for under half, and the cause of the remainder is not known. This sample lists approximately 64,000 clones; around 90% were detected once. Clones ranked in the top ten supply roughly 2.2% of the sample. V is clipped by 3 bases and J by 10 bases, and the sequence between their germline boundaries is 16 bases long. In the germline V gene (reference sequence), CDR1 corresponds to LNHDA and CDR2 to SQIVND. The CDR3 sequence holds 14 residues, the cysteine and phenylalanine included. The entry retains the CDR3 DNA only, 42 bases that are in frame from base 1. A word on this clone: The specificity of this receptor is unknown. Qualities for individual bases were not recorded, and no much larger clone is one base off.

The chain uses TRBV19 and TRBJ2-1; possibly the D gene is TRBD2, per 6 matching bases. The input for sequencing was peripheral blood, taken in the second trimester of pregnancy. This clonotype was obtained from a female donor in good health, enrolled as a control in a pregnancy study. The nucleotide sequence reads as follows: TGTGCCAGTAGTATTTACCGGGGGTTCGGCGAGCAGTTCTTC. Its protein is CASSIYRGFGEQFF.